The 23 T cell receptor beta chains given below trace back to one sample, sequenced in a study of blood T cell repertoires in COVID-19. This table comes from immunoSEQ multiplex PCR, and its TCRdb copy is limited to in-frame clones, with some not included. The sample includes approximately 93,000 clones, about 78% of them seen just once. The sequencing input was peripheral blood. These receptors originate from a woman aged 80 or over with acute or convalescent COVID-19.

The V gene is TRBV13, the J gene TRBJ2-1, with D possibly being TRBD2 (5 bases). Trimming took off 5 bases at V and 10 bases at J, with 12 bases between the two ends. This CDR3 contains 12 residues. CDR1 PRHDT and CDR2 FYEKMQ come from the germline V gene (reference sequence). DNA of the CDR3: TGTGCCAGCAGCGAAGGACTTGGGGAGCAGTTCTTC. Translating gives CASSEGLGEQFF.

The chain links TRBV19 to TRBJ1-5; 10 nucleotides match TRBD1. Trimming cost V 4 bases and J 0 bases; bases outside gene matches: 6. CDR1 is LNHDA and CDR2 is SQIVND in the germline V gene (reference sequence). This CDR3 has 17 amino acids. The CDR3 nucleotides read TGTGCCAGTAGTACCAGGGGGACAGGGGTTAGCAATCAGCCCCAGCATTTT. This codes for CASSTRGTGVSNQPQHF. The full variable domain, in which reference TRBV19 and TRBJ1-5 provide the parts outside the CDR3, is DGGITQSPKYLFRKEGQNVTLSCEQNLNHDAMYWYRQDPGQGLRLIYYSQIVNDFQKGDIAEGYSVSREKKESFPLTVTSAQKNPTAFYLCASSTRGTGVSNQPQHFGDGTRLSIL.

This chain uses TRBV7-2 with TRBJ1-2; a possible D gene is TRBD1 (5 bases). Germline V gene lookup returns CDR1 SGHTA and CDR2 FQGNSA. V was pared by 3 bases and J by 6 bases, with 11 bases between. This CDR3 comprises 13 residues. The CDR3 nucleotides read TGTGCCAGCAGCTTCCAGGGCCTAGATGGCTACACCTTC. This encodes CASSFQGLDGYTF.

The rearrangement uses TRBV10-3 and TRBJ1-4, with TRBD1 matching 9 bases. Germline V gene sequence: CDR1 ENHRY, CDR2 SYGVKD. CDR3 length: 19 residues. V lost 5 bases, J lost 1 base, and 14 bases stayed unmatched. As DNA, the CDR3 is TGTGCCATCAGTCCCGGGACAGGGAGTCGTTTAGGAACTAATGAAAAACTGTTTTTT. Translation gives CAISPGTGSRLGTNEKLFF.

The chain employs TRBV4-3 and TRBJ1-1; D gene unclear. Germline assignment: CDR1 LGHNA and CDR2 YSLEER. The length of the CDR3 is 14 residues. The germline V and J ends were trimmed by 3 bases and 5 bases, with 13 bases remaining between them. The CDR3 DNA reads TGCGCCAGCAGCCAGACGGGAATATGGACTGAAGCTTTCTTT. As protein: CASSQTGIWTEAFF.

The rearrangement links TRBV7-2 to TRBJ2-7; perhaps TRBD2 as D (5 bases). Per germline, CDR1 SGHTA and CDR2 FQGNSA. The CDR3 runs 13 residues. The V end was cut by 1 base, the J end by 7 bases, with 11 bases between. The CDR3 loop reads CASSLVLRVEQYF. CDR3 bases: TGTGCCAGCAGCTTAGTGTTGAGGGTTGAGCAGTACTTC.

The chain combines TRBV7-2 with TRBJ1-5, with D possibly matching TRBD1 (6 bases). The germline V and J ends were trimmed by 5 bases and 4 bases, with 15 bases remaining between them. Germline CDR1 reads SGHTA; CDR2 reads FQGNSA. CDR3 length equals 15 residues. The DNA for the CDR3 is TGTGCCAGCAGCCTTCTAGGGGGGGCGAATCAGCCCCAGCATTTT. Amino acid sequence: CASSLLGGANQPQHF. The full variable domain, completed using reference TRBV7-2 and TRBJ1-5, is GAGVSQSPSNKVTEKGKDVELRCDPISGHTALYWYRQSLGQGLEFLIYFQGNSAPDKSGLPSDRFSAERTGGSVSTLTIQRTQQEDSAVYLCASSLLGGANQPQHFGDGTRLSIL.

The chain combines TRBV10-3 with TRBJ1-2, with D hard to call. Trimming cost V 6 bases and J 0 bases, with 11 bases left between them. The V gene's germline CDR1 is ENHRY and CDR2 SYGVKD. The CDR3 covers 14 residues. CDR3 sequence (DNA): TGTGCCATCAGCTCCGGGTTAGCTAACTATGGCTACACCTTC. It codes for CAISSGLANYGYTF.

J is TRBJ1-2 and V is TRBV2; D is possibly TRBD1 (6 bases). The ends were cut back, 3 bases at V and 3 bases at J, with 11 bases in the middle. This CDR3 is 14 amino acids long. CDR1 SNHLY and CDR2 FYNNEI come from the germline V gene. The CDR3, as DNA: TGTGCCAGCAGTGAGGGGGGGGCCTACTATGGCTACACCTTC. Encoded protein: CASSEGGAYYGYTF.

The V gene is TRBV5-4, the J gene TRBJ2-2, with 10 bases fitting TRBD1. With V trimmed by 4 bases and J by 0 bases, 3 bases remained unmatched. This CDR3 spans 16 amino acids. From germline, CDR1 is SGHNT and CDR2 YYREEE (reference sequence). The CDR3 DNA reads TGTGCCAGCAGCACCGGACAGGGGGCGAACACCGGGGAGCTGTTTTTT. It translates to CASSTGQGANTGELFF.

This clone turned up a few times. The rearrangement uses TRBV24-1 and TRBJ2-3; 8 bases agree with TRBD2. The CDR3 loop spans 15 amino acids. CDR1 KGHDR and CDR2 SFDVKD come from the germline V gene. Unmatched junction bases numbered 7, after V lost 7 bases and J lost 2 bases. This CDR3 reads CATSGGGPNTDTQYF. The CDR3 coding sequence is TGTGCCACCAGCGGGGGGGGGCCAAACACAGATACGCAGTATTTT.

This clone occurred once. The chain carries TRBV19 and TRBJ2-7, with a possible D match to TRBD2 (5 bases). The V end lost 6 bases, the J end lost 0 bases, and 12 bases lay between the germline ends. Germline V gene sequence: CDR1 LNHDA, CDR2 SQIVND (reference sequence). This CDR3 is built from 14 residues. CDR3 nucleotides: TGTGCCAGTAGCAAATGGGAGAGCTCCTACGAGCAGTACTTC. Protein: CASSKWESSYEQYF. Full variable domain (remainder filled in from reference TRBV19 and TRBJ2-7): DGGITQSPKYLFRKEGQNVTLSCEQNLNHDAMYWYRQDPGQGLRLIYYSQIVNDFQKGDIAEGYSVSREKKESFPLTVTSAQKNPTAFYLCASSKWESSYEQYFGPGTRLTVT.

The chain joins TRBV6-5 to TRBJ1-2, with TRBD1 matching 7 bases. The CDR3 has 14 amino acids. Trimming took 8 bases from V and 1 from J; bases not matched to a gene: 7. Germline CDR1 reads MNHEY; CDR2 reads SVGAGI. CDR3 residues: CASSSGQDNYGYTF. The DNA of the CDR3 is TGTGCCAGCTCTTCAGGACAGGATAACTATGGCTACACCTTC.

CDR3 coding DNA: TGCGCCAGCAGCCAAGGGGAGGGGTCTGGGGCCAACGTCCTGACTTTC. Protein sequence: CASSQGEGSGANVLTF. The rearrangement uses TRBV4-1 and TRBJ2-6; 7 bases align to TRBD2. Unmatched junction bases numbered 1, after V lost 1 base and J lost 1 base. Germline-derived CDR1 and CDR2 are MGHRA and YSYEKL. The CDR3 is 16 amino acids.

This chain connects TRBV2 to TRBJ1-1; D is unresolved. CDR1 is SNHLY and CDR2 is FYNNEI in the germline V gene. V was cut by 7 bases and J by 0 bases, with 9 bases left in between. There are 13 residues in the CDR3. In DNA, the CDR3 is TGTGCCAGCACCCGGGTAATGAACACTGAAGCTTTCTTT. Translating it yields CASTRVMNTEAFF. The full variable domain, its missing parts supplied by reference TRBV2 and TRBJ1-1, is EPEVTQTPSHQVTQMGQEVILRCVPISNHLYFYWYRQILGQKVEFLVSFYNNEISEKSEIFDDQFSVERPDGSNFTLKIRSTKLEDSAMYFCASTRVMNTEAFFGQGTRLTVV.

This chain joins TRBV11-2 and TRBJ2-3; D is possibly TRBD2 (6 bases). V was trimmed by 4 bases and J by 0 bases, leaving 20 bases between them. Germline V CDR1 and CDR2: SGHAT, FQNNGV. This CDR3 comprises 18 residues. The CDR3 sequence is CASSSDPLATLSTDTQYF. CDR3 sequence (DNA): TGTGCCAGCAGCTCCGACCCGCTAGCGACCCTAAGCACAGATACGCAGTATTTT.

This clone came up once. This chain links TRBV23-1 with TRBJ1-1, with 8 positions matching TRBD1. TRBV23-1 is labeled an ORF, and its function is uncertain. With 4 bases clipped from V and 5 bases from J, the junction kept 12 bases outside the gene matches. This CDR3 has 16 amino acids. CDR3 nucleotide sequence: TGCGCCAGCAGTCTGGACAGGGCCCACAGGGGGACTGAAGCTTTCTTT. This gives the protein CASSLDRAHRGTEAFF.

The chain has TRBV15 and TRBJ1-2; a weak D match, TRBD1 (5 bases). CDR1 and CDR2 from the germline V gene are LNHNV and YYDKDF (reference sequence). The CDR3 has 13 amino acids. V was shortened by 1 base and J by 4 bases, with 7 bases between the two germline ends. The chain's CDR3 is CATSRAGGYGYTF. CDR3 in DNA: TGTGCCACCAGCAGAGCCGGGGGCTATGGCTACACCTTC.

The chain couples TRBV9 to TRBJ1-2, with 10 bases lining up with TRBD1. Germline CDR1 is SGDLS and CDR2 is YYNGEE. The CDR3 extends over 15 amino acids. J lost 9 bases, V lost 5 bases, and 13 bases had no gene match. The CDR3, as DNA: TGTGCCAGCAGTGTACCCGGGACAGGGGTCTCTCGCTACACCTTC. Translation gives CASSVPGTGVSRYTF.

This clone rates as large. CDR3 sequence reads: CASSLNTDNEQFF. DNA for the CDR3: TGTGCCAGCAGCTTAAATACAGACAATGAGCAGTTCTTC. The chain is built from TRBV7-3 and TRBJ2-1; D ambiguous. Trimming left V 1 base short and J 5 bases short, with 6 bases between. The germline gives CDR1 SGHTA, CDR2 FQGTGA. The CDR3 is 13 residues long.

The V and J genes are TRBV11-2 and TRBJ2-2, with 7 positions matching TRBD2. The CDR3 totals 16 residues. Germline CDR1 and CDR2: SGHAT and FQNNGV. J was trimmed by 4 bases and V by 2 bases; bases with no gene match: 7. The CDR3 region has the DNA TGTGCCAGCAGCTTAAATTGGGAGGGCGGCACCGGGGAGCTGTTTTTT. Translation: CASSLNWEGGTGELFF.

V usage is TRBV15 and J usage is TRBJ2-5; 7 nucleotides match TRBD1. Germline V gives CDR1 LNHNV, CDR2 YYDKDF (reference sequence). This CDR3 has 15 amino acids. Losses at the gene ends were 5 bases for V and 5 bases for J; bases not matched to a gene: 11. CDR3 bases: TGTGCCACCAGCCCTATTCATAGGGGGCGGGAGACCCAGTACTTC. Protein product: CATSPIHRGRETQYF.

This chain links TRBV2 with TRBJ1-2; D remains unclear. Germline V gives CDR1 SNHLY, CDR2 FYNNEI. The CDR3 sequence is 13 residues long. Trimming cost V 4 bases and J 6 bases, with 12 bases left between them. In DNA, the CDR3 is TGTGCCAGCAGTGGAGAGCTAGACGATGGCTACACCTTC. Translating gives CASSGELDDGYTF. The full variable domain, in which reference TRBV2 and TRBJ1-2 provide the parts outside the CDR3, is EPEVTQTPSHQVTQMGQEVILRCVPISNHLYFYWYRQILGQKVEFLVSFYNNEISEKSEIFDDQFSVERPDGSNFTLKIRSTKLEDSAMYFCASSGELDDGYTFGSGTRLTVV.